This is a list of T cell receptor beta chains from one sample in a study of shared clonotypes between healthy human individuals. Libraries were prepared by immunoSEQ multiplex PCR; TCRdb keeps only in-frame clonotypes and omits some of them. Of 2 million to 2.5 million clones listed, approximately 95% are singletons. Specimen: naive CD4+ T cells from PBMCs. The receptors shown here come from a man aged 18 to 29 in good health. Some clones in this sample may be carry-over from other donors' samples. Both conserved end residues are part of each CDR3. The order of the fields is J gene, clone size, V gene, D gene, CDR3 protein, CDR3 DNA. The D gene is left open where the match is weak. Rows give clone size only sometimes, using once, few, many, or a class for an expanded clone.

TRBJ2-1,-,TRBV9,TRBD1,CASSVRTGLNNEQFF,TGTGCCAGCAGCGTACGGACAGGCCTCAACAATGAGCAGTTCTTC
TRBJ2-6,-,TRBV28,TRBD2,CASRLAGGPGSGANVLTF,TGTGCCAGCAGACTAGCGGGAGGGCCCGGGTCTGGGGCCAACGTCCTGACTTTC
TRBJ1-1,-,TRBV5-4,-,CASSLAQGNLNTEAFF,TGTGCCAGCAGCTTGGCGCAGGGAAACCTGAACACTGAAGCTTTCTTT
TRBJ2-3,-,TRBV10-3,-,CAISERGSSTDTQYF,TGTGCCATCAGTGAGAGGGGCAGTAGCACAGATACGCAGTATTTT
TRBJ1-2,-,TRBV6-5,-,CASRSGRGNYGYTF,TGTGCCAGCAGGTCCGGCAGGGGAAACTATGGCTACACCTTC
TRBJ1-3,-,TRBV28,-,CASGWTVSGNTIYF,TGTGCCAGCGGCTGGACAGTCTCTGGAAACACCATATATTTT
TRBJ1-3,-,TRBV6-1,TRBD1,CASRDPGQAGNTIYF,TGTGCCAGCAGGGACCCGGGACAGGCTGGAAACACCATATATTTT
TRBJ1-1,-,TRBV7-3,-,CASSLIREMTEAFF,TGTGCCAGCAGCTTAATCAGGGAAATGACTGAAGCTTTCTTT
TRBJ2-7,-,TRBV28,TRBD1,CASRGTGGPYEQYF,TGTGCCAGCAGGGGGACAGGGGGCCCATACGAGCAGTACTTC
TRBJ1-1,-,TRBV7-3,-,CASSSQGWSTEAFF,TGTGCCAGCAGCTCGCAGGGGTGGAGCACTGAAGCTTTCTTT
TRBJ2-3,-,TRBV7-9,-,CASSLAGGTLTDTQYF,TGTGCCAGCAGCTTAGCCGGCGGGACTTTAACAGATACGCAGTATTTT
TRBJ1-2,-,TRBV21-1,-,CASSSRDSRNYGYTF,TGTGCCAGCAGCTCCCGGGACAGCAGAAATTATGGCTACACCTTC
TRBJ2-1,once,TRBV28,TRBD1,CASRTPGQNYNEQFF,TGTGCCAGCAGAACTCCGGGACAGAACTACAATGAGCAGTTCTTC
TRBJ1-2,-,TRBV28,TRBD1,CASSRTVGTDDTF,TGTGCCAGCAGCCGGACGGTTGGGACAGATGACACCTTC
TRBJ1-1,-,TRBV6-5,-,CATRSSGTEAFF,TGTGCCACCCGGTCCTCGGGCACTGAAGCTTTCTTT
TRBJ1-4,-,TRBV27,-,CASSLSPPGVINEKLFF,TGTGCCAGCAGTTTATCCCCCCCCGGGGTTATAAATGAAAAACTGTTTTTT
TRBJ1-5,-,TRBV7-9,-,CASSQGRNQPQHF,TGTGCCAGCAGTCAGGGAAGGAATCAGCCCCAGCATTTT
TRBJ1-1,-,TRBV7-7,-,CASSLDRGSEAFF,TGTGCCAGCAGCTTAGATCGGGGGAGTGAAGCTTTCTTT
TRBJ2-2,-,TRBV5-1,-,CASSRDRNTGELFF,TGCGCCAGCAGCCGGGACCGTAACACCGGGGAGCTGTTTTTT
TRBJ1-1,few,TRBV5-1,-,CASSSGQPNTEAFF,TGCGCCAGCAGCTCGGGACAACCGAACACTGAAGCTTTCTTT
TRBJ2-1,-,TRBV5-4,-,CASSFGGYSSYNEQFF,TGTGCCAGCAGCTTTGGGGGGTACAGCTCCTACAATGAGCAGTTCTTC
TRBJ1-3,-,TRBV4-1,-,CASSQDQGRVAGNTIYF,TGCGCCAGCAGCCAAGATCAGGGCAGGGTGGCCGGAAACACCATATATTTT
TRBJ2-3,-,TRBV25-1,-,CASSDFSQDTDTQYF,TGTGCCAGCAGTGATTTCTCCCAGGACACAGATACGCAGTATTTT
TRBJ1-1,-,TRBV7-2,-,CASSFFRAPNTEAFF,TGTGCCAGCAGCTTTTTCAGGGCCCCGAACACTGAAGCTTTCTTT
TRBJ2-7,-,TRBV7-2,TRBD1,CASSLVGTGSYEQYF,TGTGCCAGCAGCTTAGTAGGGACAGGCTCCTACGAGCAGTACTTC
TRBJ2-5,once,TRBV30,-,CAWSGPLSAEDETQYF,TGTGCCTGGAGTGGCCCTCTTAGCGCAGAGGATGAGACCCAGTACTTC
TRBJ2-1,-,TRBV10-3,-,CAISELGGNEQFF,TGTGCCATCAGTGAATTGGGCGGTAATGAGCAGTTCTTC
TRBJ2-5,-,TRBV2,-,CASSYTQEETQYF,TGTGCCAGCAGCTACACCCAAGAGGAGACCCAGTACTTC
TRBJ2-2,once,TRBV28,-,CASSFASPGELFF,TGTGCCAGCAGTTTCGCCAGTCCCGGGGAGCTGTTTTTT
TRBJ2-3,-,TRBV11-2,TRBD2,CASSQLADNTDTQYF,TGTGCCAGCAGCCAACTAGCGGATAACACAGATACGCAGTATTTT
TRBJ2-7,-,TRBV5-1,TRBD2,CASSLREGRGEQYF,TGCGCCAGCAGCTTGCGGGAGGGCCGGGGCGAGCAGTACTTC
TRBJ2-7,-,TRBV21-1,-,CASSPRIYYEQYF,TGTGCCAGCAGCCCGCGGATTTACTACGAGCAGTACTTC
TRBJ2-1,-,TRBV27,-,CASSSQFTEQFF,TGTGCCAGCAGTTCTCAGTTCACCGAGCAGTTCTTC
TRBJ1-2,-,TRBV29-1,-,CSVEDPGQSGYTF,TGCAGCGTTGAAGATCCAGGGCAGAGCGGCTACACCTTC
TRBJ2-1,-,TRBV27,TRBD2,CASSLLPSGEGQFF,TGTGCCAGCAGTTTATTACCTAGCGGGGAAGGGCAGTTCTTC
TRBJ1-1,-,TRBV5-8,-,CASSLRTEAFF,TGTGCCAGCAGCTTGCGAACTGAAGCTTTCTTT
TRBJ2-7,-,TRBV28,TRBD1,CASSPWTGGYEQYF,TGTGCCAGCAGTCCATGGACAGGGGGCTACGAGCAGTACTTC
TRBJ1-1,-,TRBV2,-,CASSVAGGNTEAFF,TGTGCCAGCAGTGTCGCAGGAGGGAACACTGAAGCTTTCTTT
TRBJ2-7,once,TRBV5-1,-,CASSPTRTGIDEQYF,TGCGCCAGCAGCCCCACCCGGACGGGAATCGACGAGCAGTACTTC
TRBJ2-3,-,TRBV19,TRBD1,CASSLIGTGKPDTQYF,TGTGCCAGTAGCCTCATCGGGACAGGGAAACCAGATACGCAGTATTTT
TRBJ2-3,-,TRBV27,-,CASRYYRGTDTQYF,TGTGCCAGCAGATATTACCGTGGCACAGATACGCAGTATTTT
TRBJ2-1,-,TRBV29-1,-,CSVASGSQGNEQFF,TGCAGCGTGGCTAGCGGCTCACAGGGTAATGAGCAGTTCTTC
TRBJ2-7,-,TRBV6-5,-,CASSREDSYEQYF,TGTGCCAGCAGCAGGGAGGACTCCTACGAGCAGTACTTC